This T cell receptor beta chain emerged from a study of molecular identifiers for immune sequencing clone quantification. TCRdb fed the PCR reads into MiXCR, producing one record per CDR3 protein. The table lists about 320,000 distinct CDR3 sequences, 24% of them singletons. The CDR3 sequence is 12 residues long. Trimming cost V 6 bases and J 2 bases; bases outside gene matches: 4. The germline V gene has CDR1 SQVTM and CDR2 ANQGSEA. The rearrangement uses TRBV29-1 and TRBJ2-7, with 7 bases lining up with TRBD1. This clonotype was sampled from a human donor in good health. Some libraries in this study had Jurkat cell RNA spiked in. Sequenced: naive CD8+ T cells from blood, with Jurkat cell RNA spiked in. The subset denotes: FACS-sorted CD8+CD4-CCR7+CD45RA+ naive T cells. CDR3 bases: TGCAGCGTGTGGGACAGTACCTACGAGCAGTACTTC. Its protein product is CSVWDSTYEQYF.